The 11 T cell receptor beta chains below were found in one sample sequenced in a study of response to subunit inactivated influenza vaccine. A single record per CDR3 protein comes from TCRdb applying MiXCR to the RT-PCR reads. The sample yields 630,000 or so distinct CDR3 sequences, around 14% seen once. Sequencing was performed on PBMCs from blood, taken 11 to 12 days after vaccination. These receptors all come from a man aged 50-59 years who received an inactivated influenza vaccine.

The chain carries TRBV6-6 and TRBJ1-6; 7 nucleotides line up with TRBD1. V dropped 6 bases and J dropped 10; count of bases not matched to a gene: 6. Looked up from germline, CDR1 is MNHNY and CDR2 is SVGAGI (reference sequence). CDR3 length: 13 amino acids. In nucleotides, the CDR3 is TGTGCCAGCAGCCGGGACAGCTTATCACCCCTCCACTTT. It is translated as CASSRDSLSPLHF.

This clonotype was observed a few times. The rearrangement uses TRBV21-1 and TRBJ1-5. TRBV21-1 is classified as a pseudogene. CDR3 length: 13 residues. The CDR3 sequence: CASGNLTWQPQHF. As DNA, the CDR3 is TGTGCCAGCGGGAACCTAACATGGCAGCCCCAGCATTTT.

This clonotype was found many times. For the CDR3, the DNA is TGTGCCAGCAGTTACTCCAACCTTAGGTCTGGGGCCAACGTCCTGACTTTC. Its protein product is CASSYSNLRSGANVLTF. This chain joins TRBV6-2 or TRBV6-3 and TRBJ2-6; no clear D. The CDR3 spans 17 residues. With 0 bases removed from V and 1 base from J, the gap between germline ends came to 10 bases. Per germline, CDR1 MNHEY and CDR2 SVGEGT.

This clonotype was recorded a few times. The rearrangement uses TRBV12-3 or TRBV12-4 and TRBJ1-2; 10 positions match TRBD1. This CDR3 contains 13 residues. The J segment lost 10 bases and the V segment lost 5 bases, leaving 7 bases of the junction unmatched. The CDR3 DNA follows: TGTGCCAGCAGTCCCGGGACAGGGGTCGCCTACACCTTC. Its protein product is CASSPGTGVAYTF.

This clonotype has only a few counts. This chain joins TRBV7-9 and TRBJ1-3; no clear D. CDR3 length: 13 amino acids. Germline V CDR1 and CDR2: SEHNR, FQNEAQ (reference sequence). Trimming left V 2 bases short and J 5 bases short, with 7 bases between. The CDR3 DNA reads as TGTGCCAGCAGCTTAAGTCAACGAAACACCATATATTTT. This translates into CASSLSQRNTIYF.

This clonotype was counted between two and nine times. J is TRBJ1-2 and V is TRBV15, with 10 bases identical to TRBD1. CDR3 size: 15 residues. Germline V lookup: CDR1 LNHNV, CDR2 YYDKDF (reference sequence). V trimming: 5 bases; J trimming: 2 bases; junction bases outside the gene matches: 5. CDR3 coding DNA: TGTGCCACCAGCGCTGGACAGGGGGGCAACTATGGCTACACCTTC. Amino acid sequence: CATSAGQGGNYGYTF.

This clonotype was seen more than once but under ten times. CDR3 sequence: CASSLAGVAGEIEQFF. Written as DNA, the CDR3 is TGTGCCAGCAGCTTAGCGGGGGTAGCGGGAGAGATTGAGCAGTTCTTC. The V gene is TRBV7-6, the J gene TRBJ2-1; TRBD2 matches at 9 bases. This CDR3 is built from 16 residues. The ends lost 0 bases at V and 9 bases at J; junction bases unmatched: 9. Germline loops: CDR1 SGHVS, CDR2 FNYEAQ. Full variable domain (outside the CDR3, taken from reference TRBV7-6 and TRBJ2-1): GAGVSQSPRYKVTKRGQDVALRCDPISGHVSLYWYRQALGQGPEFLTYFNYEAQQDKSGLPNDRFSAERPEGSISTLTIQRTEQRDSAMYRCASSLAGVAGEIEQFFGPGTRLTVL.

The chain combines TRBV4-2 with TRBJ1-2; TRBD1 might be the D (5 bases). This CDR3 is built from 18 residues. Trimming removed 4 bases at V and 0 bases at J, with 21 bases between. The germline gives CDR1 LGHNA, CDR2 YNFKEQ. The CDR3 protein is CASSRIQDTTLPNYGYTF. CDR3 DNA sequence: TGTGCCAGCAGCCGTATCCAGGACACCACGCTACCTAACTATGGCTACACCTTC.

This clonotype occurred a few times. The rearrangement links TRBV9 to TRBJ2-7; 12 nucleotides align to TRBD2. Trimming took 4 bases from V and 4 from J; bases not matched to a gene: 9. CDR3 size: 16 residues. Germline V gene sequence: CDR1 SGDLS, CDR2 YYNGEE. The CDR3 here is CASSPWTSGAEYEQYF. The CDR3 DNA follows: TGTGCCAGCAGCCCGTGGACTAGCGGGGCGGAATACGAGCAGTACTTC. The full variable domain, with the rest looked up from reference TRBV9 and TRBJ2-7, is DSGVTQTPKHLITATGQRVTLRCSPRSGDLSVYWYQQSLDQGLQFLIQYYNGEERAKGNILERFSAQQFPDLHSELNLSSLELGDSALYFCASSPWTSGAEYEQYFGPGTRLTVT.

This clonotype appeared a few times. DNA for the CDR3: TGCGCCAGCAGCCAGGAGAGCGGGAGAGCAGATACGCAGTATTTT. Its protein product is CASSQESGRADTQYF. The rearrangement links TRBV4-3 to TRBJ2-3, with 8 bases lining up with TRBD2. The V gene end was trimmed by 3 bases and the J gene end by 4 bases; junction bases not matched to a gene: 6. The length of the CDR3 is 15 residues. From germline, CDR1 is LGHNA and CDR2 YSLEER.

CDR3 coding DNA: TGCAGTGCTAGAGACAGAGGGACAGGGGGTTTCTACGAGCAGTACTTC. This codes for CSARDRGTGGFYEQYF. The chain couples TRBV20-1 to TRBJ2-7; 11 nucleotides match TRBD1. There are 16 residues in the CDR3. The trim removed 0 bases at V and 3 bases at J, leaving 7 bases unmatched. The germline CDR1 and CDR2 sequences are DFQATT and SNEGSKA (reference sequence).